These 15 T cell receptor beta chains were sequenced from one sample in a study of cytomegalovirus exposure and HLA in healthy donors. The PCR contained 60 Vbeta and 13 Jbeta primers. Here immunoSEQ multiplex PCR was the method, and the copy in TCRdb shows in-frame clones only, minus some. The sample comprises some 120,000 clones, roughly 85% of which are singletons, and less than 7% rests with the top ten. What was sequenced was PBMCs. The receptors stem from a woman aged 30 to 39 in good health and CMV-seropositive.

The rearrangement joins TRBV5-4 to TRBJ2-7; possible D gene TRBD2, 7 bases. Germline V gene data show CDR1 as SGHNT and CDR2 as YYREEE (reference sequence). The V and J ends lost 1 base and 4 bases respectively, with 12 bases between them. The CDR3 length is 14 residues. This CDR3 reads CASSLSGGRYEQYF. The CDR3 DNA reads TGTGCCAGCAGCTTGTCCGGGGGGCGGTACGAGCAGTACTTC.

The chain has TRBV11-3 and TRBJ2-2; D may be TRBD1 (5 bases). The ends were cut back, 5 bases at V and 5 bases at J, with 9 bases in the middle. The CDR3 spans 13 residues. CDR1 and CDR2 (germline): SGHNT, YENEEA. The CDR3 region has the DNA TGTGCCAGCAGCCTGACAGTAACCGGGGAGCTGTTTTTT. It encodes CASSLTVTGELFF.

The chain joins TRBV2 to TRBJ1-2; TRBD1 matches 8 bases. Germline values: CDR1 SNHLY, CDR2 FYNNEI. After removal of 6 bases from V and 3 bases from J, the junction contained 3 bases not matched to a gene. The CDR3 totals 13 residues. In DNA form, the CDR3 reads TGTGCCAGCAGGAGGACAGGGTACTATGGCTACACCTTC. Its translation is CASRRTGYYGYTF.

The J gene is TRBJ2-5, the V gene TRBV7-2; D is possibly TRBD1 (6 bases). The V end lost 4 bases, the J end lost 4 bases, and 10 bases lay between the germline ends. The germline V gene encodes CDR1 SGHTA and CDR2 FQGNSA. This CDR3 is built from 13 residues. Here the CDR3 reads CASSYPGAETQYF. DNA of the CDR3: TGTGCCAGCAGCTACCCAGGGGCAGAGACCCAGTACTTC.

V and J are TRBV2 and TRBJ1-1, with TRBD1 identical over 11 bases. From germline, CDR1 is SNHLY and CDR2 FYNNEI. This CDR3 is built from 19 residues. Losses at the gene ends were 2 bases for V and 2 bases for J; bases not matched to a gene: 13. The CDR3 spells CASSEREGGQGGRNTEAFF. DNA of the CDR3: TGTGCCAGCAGTGAAAGGGAAGGGGGACAGGGGGGGAGAAACACTGAAGCTTTCTTT. The full variable domain, rest sourced from reference TRBV2 and TRBJ1-1, is EPEVTQTPSHQVTQMGQEVILRCVPISNHLYFYWYRQILGQKVEFLVSFYNNEISEKSEIFDDQFSVERPDGSNFTLKIRSTKLEDSAMYFCASSEREGGQGGRNTEAFFGQGTRLTVV.

The chain recombines TRBV28 with TRBJ2-2; tentatively, D is TRBD2 (5 bases). CDR1 is MDHEN, CDR2 SYDVKM, per germline. The CDR3 consists of 12 residues. Trimming took 5 bases from V and 5 from J, leaving 6 bases between them. CDR3: CASSERTGELFF. The DNA of the CDR3 is TGTGCCAGCAGTGAGCGGACCGGGGAGCTGTTTTTT.

The chain links TRBV20-1 to TRBJ2-5, with D possibly being TRBD2 (5 bases). The V gene's germline CDR1 is DFQATT and CDR2 SNEGSKA (reference sequence). This CDR3 spans 11 amino acids. CDR3 in amino acids: CSRGLQETQYF. The CDR3 nucleotides read TGCAGCCGAGGACTCCAAGAGACCCAGTACTTC.

The DNA of the CDR3 is TGTGCCAGCAGTCACGGACTAGCCTACGAGCAGTACTTC. It yields the protein CASSHGLAYEQYF. The chain carries TRBV27 and TRBJ2-7; 7 nucleotides align to TRBD2. The CDR3 loop spans 13 amino acids. Germline V gene lookup returns CDR1 MNHEY and CDR2 SMNVEV (reference sequence). V was clipped by 5 bases and J by 2 bases; unmatched bases: 3.

The chain recombines TRBV19 with TRBJ2-7, with TRBD1 identical over 8 bases. Germline V lookup: CDR1 LNHDA, CDR2 SQIVND (reference sequence). The CDR3 has 14 amino acids. J lost 7 bases, V lost 4 bases, and 9 bases had no gene match. For the CDR3, the DNA is TGTGCCAGTAGTACAGGGGGCGAGGTTGGAGAGCAGTACTTC. This translates into CASSTGGEVGEQYF.

The chain couples TRBV5-1 to TRBJ2-7, with 8 bases aligning to TRBD1. This CDR3 is 13 amino acids long. Looked up from germline, CDR1 is SGHRS and CDR2 is YFSETQ. V lost 6 bases, J lost 7 bases, and 9 bases stayed unmatched. CDR3 residues: CASNGQGAFEQYF. The CDR3, as DNA: TGCGCCAGCAACGGACAGGGCGCTTTTGAGCAGTACTTC.

The gene calls are TRBV27 and TRBJ1-1; D call uncertain. V was pared by 6 bases and J by 1 base, with 9 bases between. The germline CDR1 and CDR2 sequences are MNHEY and SMNVEV (reference sequence). This CDR3 region has 13 residues. CDR3 coding DNA: TGTGCCAGCAGCTACCAATGGAACACTGAAGCTTTCTTT. This gives the protein CASSYQWNTEAFF.

V usage is TRBV13 and J usage is TRBJ1-2; no definite D call. The CDR3 covers 18 residues. The germline V gene has CDR1 PRHDT and CDR2 FYEKMQ (reference sequence). Between the trimmed V and J ends, which lost 7 bases and 2 bases, there was a span of 26 bases. DNA for the CDR3: TGTGCCAGCAATAAGGCCCTTGGCGGGCCTACCCAAAACTATGGCTACACCTTC. It encodes CASNKALGGPTQNYGYTF.

V usage is TRBV30 and J usage is TRBJ1-1; 7 bases line up with TRBD1. The CDR3 loop spans 13 amino acids. Germline V lookup: CDR1 GTSNPN, CDR2 SVGIG (reference sequence). V was clipped by 0 bases and J by 5 bases; unmatched bases: 3. CDR3 region: CAWSVRQGTEAFF. The CDR3 DNA is TGTGCCTGGAGTGTACGACAGGGTACTGAAGCTTTCTTT.

The chain carries TRBV19 and TRBJ1-5; TRBD1 matches at 8 bases. Germline values: CDR1 LNHDA, CDR2 SQIVND (reference sequence). The CDR3 sequence is 15 residues long. V shed 7 bases, J shed 3 bases, and the junction held 8 bases outside the gene matches. CDR3 sequence: CASTPGTGLNQPQHF. CDR3 in DNA: TGTGCCAGTACTCCCGGGACAGGACTCAATCAGCCCCAGCATTTT.

The V gene is TRBV7-7, the J gene TRBJ2-5; the D gene is possibly TRBD2 (7 bases). Germline values: CDR1 SSHAT, CDR2 FNYEAQ (reference sequence). The CDR3 is 18 residues long. Trimming pared 6 bases from V and 3 bases from J, leaving 26 bases between. The CDR3 loop reads CASRPPTPGGGAKETQYF. The CDR3 region has the DNA TGTGCCAGCAGACCTCCCACACCGGGGGGCGGGGCTAAAGAGACCCAGTACTTC.